The sequence of this T cell receptor (beta chain) was determined in a study of blood T cell repertoires in COVID-19. Study in general: The United States, Italy and Spain provided the acute and convalescent COVID-19 samples. Sample material is recorded as cDNA or gDNA derived from T cells, B-cell-depleted T cells, or PBMCs.

The germline gives CDR1 LNHDA, CDR2 SQIVND (reference sequence). With 4 bases removed from V and 2 bases from J, the gap between germline ends came to 18 bases. This CDR3 comprises 17 residues. Original methodology: Reference gene primer amplification in the assay estimated nucleated cell counts. Clones were sequenced by immunoSEQ multiplex PCR, and TCRdb holds only the in-frame ones, with some missing. That table furnishes V, J and clone size, whereas the DNA furnished D and trimming. The table has roughly 100,000 clones, under 75% seen once; the top ten hold about 6%. The chain combines TRBV19 with TRBJ1-5, with a possible D match to TRBD1 (5 bases). The TCR sequence derives from an older man with acute or convalescent COVID-19. Sequenced input: peripheral blood. CDR3 DNA sequence: TGTGCCAGTAGTAGCCAGGCAGGGAACCATGGCAATCAGCCCCAGCATTTT. Its translation is CASSSQAGNHGNQPQHF.